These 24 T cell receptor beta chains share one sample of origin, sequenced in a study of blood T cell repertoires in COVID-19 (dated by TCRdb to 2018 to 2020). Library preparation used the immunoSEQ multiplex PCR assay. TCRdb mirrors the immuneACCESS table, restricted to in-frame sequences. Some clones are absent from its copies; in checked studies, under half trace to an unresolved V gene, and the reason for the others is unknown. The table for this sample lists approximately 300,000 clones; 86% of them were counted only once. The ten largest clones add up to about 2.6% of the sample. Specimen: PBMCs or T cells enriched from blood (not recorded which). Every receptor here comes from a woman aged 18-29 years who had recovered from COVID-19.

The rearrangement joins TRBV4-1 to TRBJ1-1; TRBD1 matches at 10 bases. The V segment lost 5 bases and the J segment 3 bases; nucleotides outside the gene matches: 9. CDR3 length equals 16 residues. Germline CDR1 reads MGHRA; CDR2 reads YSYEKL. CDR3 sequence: CASSFGQGDDDTEAFF. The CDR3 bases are TGCGCCAGCAGCTTCGGACAGGGGGACGATGACACTGAAGCTTTCTTT.

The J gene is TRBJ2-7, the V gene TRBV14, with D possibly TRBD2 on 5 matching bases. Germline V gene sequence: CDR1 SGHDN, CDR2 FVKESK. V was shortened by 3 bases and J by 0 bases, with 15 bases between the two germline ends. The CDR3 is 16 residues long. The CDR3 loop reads CASSQYNGVSSYEQYF. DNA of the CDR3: TGTGCCAGCAGCCAGTACAACGGGGTAAGCTCCTACGAGCAGTACTTC.

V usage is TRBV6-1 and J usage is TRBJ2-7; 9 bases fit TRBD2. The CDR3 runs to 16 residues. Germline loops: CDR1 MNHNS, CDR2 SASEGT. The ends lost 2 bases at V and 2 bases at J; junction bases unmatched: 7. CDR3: CASSEWLAGPAYEQYF. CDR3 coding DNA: TGTGCCAGCAGTGAATGGCTAGCGGGACCTGCCTACGAGCAGTACTTC.

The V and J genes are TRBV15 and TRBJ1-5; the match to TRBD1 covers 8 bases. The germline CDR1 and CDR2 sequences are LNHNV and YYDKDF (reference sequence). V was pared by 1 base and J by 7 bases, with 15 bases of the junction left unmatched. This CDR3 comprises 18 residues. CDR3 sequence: CATSRVRIGQGAGQPQHF. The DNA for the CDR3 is TGTGCCACCAGCAGAGTAAGAATCGGGCAGGGGGCTGGGCAGCCCCAGCATTTT.

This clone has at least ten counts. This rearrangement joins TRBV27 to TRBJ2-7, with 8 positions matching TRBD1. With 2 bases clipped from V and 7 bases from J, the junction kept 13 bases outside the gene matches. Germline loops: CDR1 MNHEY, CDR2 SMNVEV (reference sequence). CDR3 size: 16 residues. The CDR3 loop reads CASSLDWTGRTSEQYF. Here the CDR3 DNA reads TGTGCCAGCAGTTTAGACTGGACAGGGAGGACCTCGGAGCAGTACTTC.

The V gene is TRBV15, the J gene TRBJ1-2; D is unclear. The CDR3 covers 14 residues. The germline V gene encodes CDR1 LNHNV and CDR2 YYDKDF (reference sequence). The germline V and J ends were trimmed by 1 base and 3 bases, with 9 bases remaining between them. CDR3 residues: CATSRVSRDYGYTF. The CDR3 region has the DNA TGTGCCACCAGCAGAGTAAGCCGGGACTATGGCTACACCTTC.

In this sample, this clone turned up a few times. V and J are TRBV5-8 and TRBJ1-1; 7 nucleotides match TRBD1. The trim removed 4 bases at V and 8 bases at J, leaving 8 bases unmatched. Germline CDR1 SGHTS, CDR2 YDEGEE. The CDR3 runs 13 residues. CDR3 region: CASSARGTIEAFF. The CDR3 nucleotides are TGTGCCAGCAGCGCCAGGGGGACCATCGAAGCTTTCTTT.

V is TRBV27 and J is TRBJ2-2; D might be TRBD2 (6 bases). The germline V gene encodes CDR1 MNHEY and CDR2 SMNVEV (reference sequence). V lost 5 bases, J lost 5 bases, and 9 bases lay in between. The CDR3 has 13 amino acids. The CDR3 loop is CASSGGSTGELFF. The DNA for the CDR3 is TGTGCCAGCAGTGGAGGGAGTACCGGGGAGCTGTTTTTT.

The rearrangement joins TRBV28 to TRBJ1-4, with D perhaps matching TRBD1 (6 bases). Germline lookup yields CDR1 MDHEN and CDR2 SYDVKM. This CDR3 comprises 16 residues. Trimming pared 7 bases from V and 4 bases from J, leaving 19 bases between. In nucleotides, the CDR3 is TGTGCCAGCAACTTAAGGGCAGGGGTGATTAATGAAAAACTGTTTTTT. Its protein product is CASNLRAGVINEKLFF.

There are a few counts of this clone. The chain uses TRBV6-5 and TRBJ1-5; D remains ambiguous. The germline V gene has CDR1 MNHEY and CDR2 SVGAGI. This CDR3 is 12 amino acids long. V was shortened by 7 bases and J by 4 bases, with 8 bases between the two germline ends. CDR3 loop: CASTFGNQPQHF. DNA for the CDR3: TGTGCCAGCACCTTCGGGAATCAGCCCCAGCATTTT.

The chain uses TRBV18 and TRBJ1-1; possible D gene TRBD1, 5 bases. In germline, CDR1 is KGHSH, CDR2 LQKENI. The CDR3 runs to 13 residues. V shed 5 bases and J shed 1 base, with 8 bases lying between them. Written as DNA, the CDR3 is TGTGCCAGCTCAACTACAGGGAACACTGAAGCTTTCTTT. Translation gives CASSTTGNTEAFF.

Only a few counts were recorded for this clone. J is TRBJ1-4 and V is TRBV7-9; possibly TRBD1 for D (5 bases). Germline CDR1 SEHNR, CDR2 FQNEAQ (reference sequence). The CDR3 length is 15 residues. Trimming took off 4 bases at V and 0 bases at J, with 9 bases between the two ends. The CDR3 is CASSSTAATNEKLFF. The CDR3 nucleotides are TGTGCCAGCAGCTCGACAGCTGCAACTAATGAAAAACTGTTTTTT.

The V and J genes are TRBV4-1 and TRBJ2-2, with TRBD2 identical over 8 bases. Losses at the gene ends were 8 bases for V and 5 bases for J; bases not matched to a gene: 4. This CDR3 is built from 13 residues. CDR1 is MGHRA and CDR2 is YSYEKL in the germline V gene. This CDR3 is CASEGGGTGELFF. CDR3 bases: TGCGCCAGCGAGGGCGGGGGGACCGGGGAGCTGTTTTTT.

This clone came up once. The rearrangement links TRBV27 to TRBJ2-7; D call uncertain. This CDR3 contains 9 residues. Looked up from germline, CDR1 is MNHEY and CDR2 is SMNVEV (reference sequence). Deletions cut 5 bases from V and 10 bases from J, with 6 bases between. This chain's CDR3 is CASSQAQYF. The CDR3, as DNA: TGTGCCAGCAGTCAGGCTCAGTACTTC.

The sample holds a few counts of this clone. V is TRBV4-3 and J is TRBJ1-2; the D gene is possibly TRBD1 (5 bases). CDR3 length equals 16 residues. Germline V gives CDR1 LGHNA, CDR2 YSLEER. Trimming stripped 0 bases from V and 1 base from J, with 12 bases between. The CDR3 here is CASSQDPTGLNYGYTF. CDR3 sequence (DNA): TGCGCCAGCAGCCAAGATCCCACAGGCCTTAACTATGGCTACACCTTC.

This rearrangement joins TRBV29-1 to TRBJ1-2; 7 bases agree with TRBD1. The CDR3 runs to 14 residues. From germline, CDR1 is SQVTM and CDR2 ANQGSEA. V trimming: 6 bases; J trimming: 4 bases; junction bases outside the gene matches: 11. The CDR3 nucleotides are TGCAGCGTCGGTAGGAGACAGGGTACCTATGGCTACACCTTC. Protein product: CSVGRRQGTYGYTF.

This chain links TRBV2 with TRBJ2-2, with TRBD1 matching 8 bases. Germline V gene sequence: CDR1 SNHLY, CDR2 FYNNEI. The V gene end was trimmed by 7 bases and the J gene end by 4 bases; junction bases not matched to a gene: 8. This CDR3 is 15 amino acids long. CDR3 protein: CASTTGGQGTGELFF. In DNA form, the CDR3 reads TGTGCCAGCACCACAGGGGGACAAGGCACCGGGGAGCTGTTTTTT.

The CDR3 DNA reads as TGTGCCAGCACAAAGCTCTCCGGGACTAGCGGGACTGAGACCCAGTACTTC. It is translated as CASTKLSGTSGTETQYF. The chain is built from TRBV25-1 and TRBJ2-5, with TRBD2 matching over 13 bases. The V gene's germline CDR1 is MGHDK and CDR2 SYGVNS. CDR3 length equals 17 residues. Germline trimming cut 7 bases from V and 5 bases from J; bases unmatched to any gene: 13.

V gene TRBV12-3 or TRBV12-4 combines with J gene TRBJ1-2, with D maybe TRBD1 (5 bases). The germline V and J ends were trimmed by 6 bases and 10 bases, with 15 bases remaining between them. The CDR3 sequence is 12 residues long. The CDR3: CASSPTEVFYTF. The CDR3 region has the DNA TGTGCCAGCAGCCCGACAGAGGTATTCTACACCTTC.

Here the CDR3 DNA reads TGTGCCAGCAGCATACGACCTAGCGGGAGTTCCTACGAGCAGTACTTC. It specifies CASSIRPSGSSYEQYF. The chain has TRBV21-1 and TRBJ2-7; no DNA check was done on the table's D call, TRBD2. TRBV21-1 counts as a pseudogene. CDR3 length equals 16 residues.

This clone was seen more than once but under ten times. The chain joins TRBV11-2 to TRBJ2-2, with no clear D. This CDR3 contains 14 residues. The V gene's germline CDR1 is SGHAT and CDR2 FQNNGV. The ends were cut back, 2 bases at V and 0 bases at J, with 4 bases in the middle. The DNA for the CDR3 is TGTGCCAGCAGCTTAACGGCGAACACCGGGGAGCTGTTTTTT. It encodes CASSLTANTGELFF.

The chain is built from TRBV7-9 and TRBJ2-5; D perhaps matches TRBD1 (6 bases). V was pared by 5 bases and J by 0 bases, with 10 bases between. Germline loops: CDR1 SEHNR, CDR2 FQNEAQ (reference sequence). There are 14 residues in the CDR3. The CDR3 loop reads CASSRGQNQETQYF. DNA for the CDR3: TGTGCCAGCAGCCGCGGACAGAACCAAGAGACCCAGTACTTC.

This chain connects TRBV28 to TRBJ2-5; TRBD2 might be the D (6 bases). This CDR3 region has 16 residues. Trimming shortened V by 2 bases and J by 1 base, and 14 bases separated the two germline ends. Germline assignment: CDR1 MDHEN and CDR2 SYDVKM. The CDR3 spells CASSLRRGIPQETQYF. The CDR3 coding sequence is TGTGCCAGCAGTTTACGGAGGGGAATTCCCCAAGAGACCCAGTACTTC.

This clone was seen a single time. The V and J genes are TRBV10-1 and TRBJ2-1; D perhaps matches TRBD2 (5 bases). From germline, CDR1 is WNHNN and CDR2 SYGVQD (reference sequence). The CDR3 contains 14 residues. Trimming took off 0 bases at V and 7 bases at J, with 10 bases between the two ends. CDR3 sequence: CASSESLAGNEQFF. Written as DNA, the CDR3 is TGCGCCAGCAGTGAGTCCCTAGCAGGTAATGAGCAGTTCTTC.